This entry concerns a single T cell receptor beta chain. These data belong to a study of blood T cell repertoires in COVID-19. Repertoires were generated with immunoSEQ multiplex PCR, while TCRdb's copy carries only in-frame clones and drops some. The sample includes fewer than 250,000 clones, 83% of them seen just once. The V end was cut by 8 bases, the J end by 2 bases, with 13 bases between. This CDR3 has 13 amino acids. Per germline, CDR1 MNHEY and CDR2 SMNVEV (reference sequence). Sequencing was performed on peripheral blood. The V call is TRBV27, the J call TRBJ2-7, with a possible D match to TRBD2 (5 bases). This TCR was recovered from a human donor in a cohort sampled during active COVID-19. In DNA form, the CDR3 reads TGTGCCAGCCCGGTTAGCGCTACCTACGAGCAGTACTTC. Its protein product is CASPVSATYEQYF.